Sequencing of this T cell receptor (beta chain) was carried out in a study of T-cell reconstitution after alpha-beta-depleted transplantation in children. Overall study findings and caveats: There were reportedly several hundred expanded graft clones from which alpha-beta T cells came about two months after transplant.

As it was prepared, the TCRbeta library received unique molecular identifiers. TCRdb re-called the PCR reads with MiXCR, one entry per CDR3 protein. The repertoire consists of about 310,000 distinct CDR3 sequences, with around 20% occurring once and the leading ten covering approximately 11%. Trimming cost V 6 bases and J 8 bases; bases outside gene matches: 11. Germline CDR1 and CDR2: MNHNS and SASEGT. CDR3 length: 14 residues. There are a few counts of this clonotype. Antigen unknown. Sequencing was performed on PBMCs, mostly from graft donor cells, taken 180 days after TCRalphabeta/CD19-depleted stem cell transplant. The rearrangement joins TRBV6-1 to TRBJ1-2; 8 bases map to TRBD1. The clonotype was recovered from a male patient younger than 18 who had a stem cell transplant for acute lymphoblastic leukemia, so the T cells may come from the graft donor. In nucleotides, the CDR3 is TGTGCCAGCAGACTTCCAGGACAGGGTGGGGGCTACACCTTC. This gives the protein CASRLPGQGGGYTF.